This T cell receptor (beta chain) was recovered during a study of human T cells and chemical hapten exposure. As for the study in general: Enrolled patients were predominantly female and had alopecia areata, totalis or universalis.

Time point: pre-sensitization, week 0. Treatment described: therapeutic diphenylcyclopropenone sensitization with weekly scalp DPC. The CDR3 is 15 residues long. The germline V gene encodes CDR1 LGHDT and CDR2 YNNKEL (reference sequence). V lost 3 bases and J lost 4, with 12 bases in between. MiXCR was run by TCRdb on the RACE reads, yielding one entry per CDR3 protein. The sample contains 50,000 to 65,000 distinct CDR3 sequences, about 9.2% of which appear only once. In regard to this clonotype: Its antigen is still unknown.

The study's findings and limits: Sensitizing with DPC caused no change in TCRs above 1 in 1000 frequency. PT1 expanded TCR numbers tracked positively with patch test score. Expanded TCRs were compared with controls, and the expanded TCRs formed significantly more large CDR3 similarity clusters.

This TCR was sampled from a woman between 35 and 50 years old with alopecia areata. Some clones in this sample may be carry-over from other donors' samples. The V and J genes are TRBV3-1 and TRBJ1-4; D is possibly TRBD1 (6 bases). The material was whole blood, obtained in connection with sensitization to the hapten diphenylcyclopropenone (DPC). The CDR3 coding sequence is TGTGCCAGCAGCCACATGGGACACCGTAATGAAAAACTGTTTTTT. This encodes CASSHMGHRNEKLFF.